This passage covers 22 T cell receptor beta chains from one sample sequenced in a study of OX40 agonist ivuxolimab in advanced cancers. The data were produced by immunoSEQ multiplex PCR, yet TCRdb's version contains in-frame clones alone and is incomplete. The sample comprises 75,000 to 100,000 clones, approximately 80% of which are singletons, and 5.5% rests with the top ten. This sample comprised CD4+ or CD8+ T cells sorted from blood, obtained in a trial of the OX40 agonist ivuxolimab. Receptors were obtained from an adult with an advanced solid tumor such as melanoma, head and neck, liver or kidney cancer.

The rearrangement uses TRBV10-1 and TRBJ2-7; unclear D gene. Germline CDR1 is WNHNN and CDR2 is SYGVQD (reference sequence). This CDR3 is 10 amino acids long. V was pared by 7 bases and J by 1 base, with 2 bases between. The CDR3 DNA follows: TGCGCCAGCAAATCCTACGAGCAGTACTTC. Its translation is CASKSYEQYF.

This clone has a handful of counts. This chain uses TRBV7-9 with TRBJ1-1; D unclear. The CDR3 sequence is 15 residues long. The V end was cut by 3 bases, the J end by 1 base, with 12 bases between. Germline V gene sequence: CDR1 SEHNR, CDR2 FQNEAQ (reference sequence). The CDR3 here is CASSFLTGANTEAFF. The CDR3 bases are TGTGCCAGCAGCTTTCTGACGGGCGCGAACACTGAAGCTTTCTTT.

The CDR3 reads CASSYRTAEAFF. In DNA, the CDR3 is TGTGCCAGCAGTTATCGGACAGCTGAAGCTTTCTTT. V is TRBV7-8 and J is TRBJ1-1; D possibly corresponds to TRBD1 (6 bases). The V gene's germline CDR1 is SGHVS and CDR2 FQNEAQ. The CDR3 runs to 12 residues. With 6 bases removed from V and 6 bases from J, the gap between germline ends came to 11 bases.

In its sample, this clone was seen once. The chain recombines TRBV6-1 with TRBJ1-4, with D tentatively TRBD1 (5 bases). The CDR3 consists of 15 residues. CDR1 and CDR2 (germline): MNHNS, SASEGT. Trimming cost V 6 bases and J 5 bases, with 16 bases left between them. The CDR3 protein is CASRRKGQGNEKLFF. CDR3 coding DNA: TGTGCCAGCAGGCGAAAGGGCCAGGGAAATGAAAAACTGTTTTTT.

The V call is TRBV6-1, the J call TRBJ1-1, with D possibly matching TRBD1 (5 bases). The germline CDR1 and CDR2 sequences are MNHNS and SASEGT. The length of the CDR3 is 14 residues. V lost 2 bases, J lost 1 base, and 8 bases lay in between. The CDR3 here is CASSETGTNTEAFF. DNA of the CDR3: TGTGCCAGCAGTGAAACAGGAACGAACACTGAAGCTTTCTTT.

CDR3 bases: TGTGCCAGCAGTGACTCTTCGGGTGAGCAGTTCTTC. The encoded protein is CASSDSSGEQFF. This chain links TRBV6-4 with TRBJ2-1; no firm D call. V was cut by 0 bases and J by 9 bases, with 6 bases left in between. The V gene's germline CDR1 is MRHNA and CDR2 SNTAGT. The CDR3 has 12 residues.

This chain connects TRBV7-2 to TRBJ2-3; possible D gene TRBD1, 6 bases. The V and J ends lost 5 bases and 5 bases respectively, with 20 bases between them. The CDR3 runs to 16 residues. Germline CDR1 SGHTA, CDR2 FQGNSA. This chain's CDR3 is CASSPSGLGARDTQYF. In DNA, the CDR3 is TGTGCCAGCAGCCCGAGCGGTTTGGGGGCCAGAGATACGCAGTATTTT.

The chain recombines TRBV9 with TRBJ2-2; 7 bases match TRBD2. V shed 0 bases and J 4 bases; nucleotides not matched to a gene: 6. Germline values: CDR1 SGDLS, CDR2 YYNGEE. There are 16 residues in the CDR3. The CDR3 reads CASSVEMKRGTGELFF. In DNA form, the CDR3 reads TGTGCCAGCAGCGTAGAGATGAAGCGGGGCACCGGGGAGCTGTTTTTT. Based on the CDR3 plus reference TRBV9 and TRBJ2-2, the full variable domain is DSGVTQTPKHLITATGQRVTLRCSPRSGDLSVYWYQQSLDQGLQFLIQYYNGEERAKGNILERFSAQQFPDLHSELNLSSLELGDSALYFCASSVEMKRGTGELFFGEGSRLTVL.

The V call is TRBV4-2, the J call TRBJ1-2; 11 nucleotides match TRBD1. In germline, CDR1 is LGHNA, CDR2 YNFKEQ. Trimming removed 4 bases from V and 5 bases from J; junction bases left unmatched: 9. CDR3 length: 16 amino acids. The CDR3 loop reads CASSPLGQGGGYGYTF. In DNA form, the CDR3 reads TGTGCCAGCAGCCCGCTGGGACAGGGGGGTGGGTATGGCTACACCTTC.

The V and J genes are TRBV29-1 and TRBJ1-5, with D perhaps matching TRBD1 (5 bases). This CDR3 contains 13 residues. The V gene's germline CDR1 is SQVTM and CDR2 ANQGSEA. Trimming took off 7 bases at V and 4 bases at J, with 14 bases between the two ends. This CDR3 is CSATESRNQPQHF. The CDR3, as DNA: TGCAGCGCGACAGAATCAAGAAATCAGCCCCAGCATTTT.

The CDR3 DNA follows: TGTGCCAGCAGCCAGAGACAGTCCTCACCCCTCCACTTT. Translating gives CASSQRQSSPLHF. The V call is TRBV4-2, the J call TRBJ1-6; tentatively, D is TRBD1 (5 bases). This CDR3 region has 13 residues. The V end was cut by 3 bases, the J end by 10 bases, with 10 bases between. Germline-derived CDR1 and CDR2 are LGHNA and YNFKEQ.

This chain links TRBV4-1 with TRBJ2-7, with TRBD1 matching over 7 bases. This CDR3 contains 16 residues. Germline V gene sequence: CDR1 MGHRA, CDR2 YSYEKL. V lost 4 bases to trimming and J lost 0 bases; unmatched junction nucleotides: 9. The CDR3 nucleotides are TGCGCCAGCAGCCCAGCGTTTGGGACAGCCTCCTACGAGCAGTACTTC. This encodes CASSPAFGTASYEQYF.

V usage is TRBV7-9 and J usage is TRBJ2-5, with D tentatively TRBD1 (6 bases). The germline V and J ends were trimmed by 8 bases and 0 bases, with 25 bases remaining between them. The germline V gene encodes CDR1 SEHNR and CDR2 FQNEAQ (reference sequence). This CDR3 is built from 18 residues. The CDR3 DNA follows: TGTGCCAGCGGAGACCCGAGGGGACACGAAGATTACCAAGAGACCCAGTACTTC. Residues: CASGDPRGHEDYQETQYF. The variable domain in full, with the rest retrieved from reference TRBV7-9 and TRBJ2-5, is DTGVSQNPRHKITKRGQNVTFRCDPISEHNRLYWYRQTLGQGPEFLTYFQNEAQLEKSRLLSDRFSAERPKGSFSTLEIQRTEQGDSAMYLCASGDPRGHEDYQETQYFGPGTRLLVL.

The chain is built from TRBV7-2 and TRBJ1-2, with D hard to call. The CDR3 loop spans 13 amino acids. The germline V gene encodes CDR1 SGHTA and CDR2 FQGNSA. The ends were cut back, 1 base at V and 7 bases at J, with 10 bases in the middle. This chain's CDR3 is CASSLEVGGGYTF. In DNA form, the CDR3 reads TGTGCCAGCAGCTTAGAGGTCGGTGGTGGCTACACCTTC.

V and J are TRBV9 and TRBJ2-1; D is ambiguous. Germline values: CDR1 SGDLS, CDR2 YYNGEE. The CDR3 totals 14 residues. Trimming removed 3 bases at V and 4 bases at J, with 11 bases between. In nucleotides, the CDR3 is TGTGCCAGCAGCGACGACACCGGTTACAATGAGCAGTTCTTC. The encoded protein is CASSDDTGYNEQFF.

This clone was seen only once. CDR3 DNA: TGTGCTAGTGGTTTCGGCACAGCCCCCTACGAGCAGTACTTC. It is translated as CASGFGTAPYEQYF. The chain carries TRBV12-5 and TRBJ2-7, with D uncertain. CDR3 length: 14 residues. CDR1 is LGHNT and CDR2 is FRNRAP in the germline V gene. Trimming took 3 bases from V and 2 from J, leaving 11 bases between them.

The V call is TRBV11-2, the J call TRBJ2-2; no firm D call. The CDR3 is 15 amino acids. In germline, CDR1 is SGHAT, CDR2 FQNNGV. Between the trimmed V and J ends, which lost 0 bases and 0 bases, there was a span of 5 bases. CDR3: CASSLEPSNTGELFF. The CDR3 nucleotides read TGTGCCAGCAGCTTAGAACCGTCGAACACCGGGGAGCTGTTTTTT.

V is TRBV7-9 and J is TRBJ2-2, with 9 bases fitting TRBD1. Germline V CDR1 and CDR2: SEHNR, FQNEAQ (reference sequence). V lost 5 bases and J lost 5; bases outside the gene matches: 9. The length of the CDR3 is 16 residues. Here the CDR3 DNA reads TGTGCCAGCAGCCCCCCCGGGACAGGGACGACCGGGGAGCTGTTTTTT. As protein: CASSPPGTGTTGELFF. The full variable domain, with the rest looked up from reference TRBV7-9 and TRBJ2-2, is DTGVSQNPRHKITKRGQNVTFRCDPISEHNRLYWYRQTLGQGPEFLTYFQNEAQLEKSRLLSDRFSAERPKGSFSTLEIQRTEQGDSAMYLCASSPPGTGTTGELFFGEGSRLTVL.

The genes are TRBV7-8 and TRBJ1-6; TRBD1 matches at 7 bases. The CDR3 runs 16 residues. Germline V CDR1 and CDR2: SGHVS, FQNEAQ. The ends lost 5 bases at V and 8 bases at J; junction bases unmatched: 12. In DNA, the CDR3 is TGTGCCAGCAGCGCAAACAGGGGAATCGTTGATTCACCCCTCCACTTT. This codes for CASSANRGIVDSPLHF.

The rearrangement uses TRBV30 and TRBJ2-1; D uncertain. This CDR3 region has 12 residues. Germline V gene lookup returns CDR1 GTSNPN and CDR2 SVGIG (reference sequence). The V gene lost 0 bases and the J gene lost 9 bases, with 9 bases spanning the gap. The CDR3 DNA follows: TGTGCCTGGAGTGTACAAGTACTTGAGCAGTTCTTC. Its protein is CAWSVQVLEQFF.

The chain uses TRBV5-1 and TRBJ2-5; D may match TRBD1 or TRBD2 (5 bases each). The V end lost 4 bases, the J end lost 1 base, and 11 bases lay between the germline ends. Germline V gene data show CDR1 as SGHRS and CDR2 as YFSETQ. This CDR3 comprises 14 residues. The CDR3 sequence: CASSPRDPQETQYF. DNA for the CDR3: TGCGCCAGCAGCCCCAGGGACCCCCAAGAGACCCAGTACTTC.

The chain uses TRBV7-9 and TRBJ2-1, with 7 bases fitting TRBD2. CDR1 is SEHNR, CDR2 FQNEAQ, per germline (reference sequence). The CDR3 length is 14 residues. V trimming: 5 bases; J trimming: 2 bases; junction bases outside the gene matches: 3. CDR3 bases: TGTGCCAGCAGCCCCGGACTAGCCTACAATGAGCAGTTCTTC. As protein: CASSPGLAYNEQFF.